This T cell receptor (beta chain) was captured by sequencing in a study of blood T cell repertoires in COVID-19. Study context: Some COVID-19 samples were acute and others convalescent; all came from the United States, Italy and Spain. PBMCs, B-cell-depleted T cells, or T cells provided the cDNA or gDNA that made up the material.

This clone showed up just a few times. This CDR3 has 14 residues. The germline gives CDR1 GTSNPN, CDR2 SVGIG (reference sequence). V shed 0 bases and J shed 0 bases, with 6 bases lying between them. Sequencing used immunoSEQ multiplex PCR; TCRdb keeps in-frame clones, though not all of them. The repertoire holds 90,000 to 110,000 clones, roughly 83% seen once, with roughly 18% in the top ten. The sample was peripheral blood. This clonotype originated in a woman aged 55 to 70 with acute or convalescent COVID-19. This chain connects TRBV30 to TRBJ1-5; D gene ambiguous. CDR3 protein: CAWSVFYSNQPQHF. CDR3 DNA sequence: TGTGCCTGGAGTGTGTTTTATAGCAATCAGCCCCAGCATTTT.